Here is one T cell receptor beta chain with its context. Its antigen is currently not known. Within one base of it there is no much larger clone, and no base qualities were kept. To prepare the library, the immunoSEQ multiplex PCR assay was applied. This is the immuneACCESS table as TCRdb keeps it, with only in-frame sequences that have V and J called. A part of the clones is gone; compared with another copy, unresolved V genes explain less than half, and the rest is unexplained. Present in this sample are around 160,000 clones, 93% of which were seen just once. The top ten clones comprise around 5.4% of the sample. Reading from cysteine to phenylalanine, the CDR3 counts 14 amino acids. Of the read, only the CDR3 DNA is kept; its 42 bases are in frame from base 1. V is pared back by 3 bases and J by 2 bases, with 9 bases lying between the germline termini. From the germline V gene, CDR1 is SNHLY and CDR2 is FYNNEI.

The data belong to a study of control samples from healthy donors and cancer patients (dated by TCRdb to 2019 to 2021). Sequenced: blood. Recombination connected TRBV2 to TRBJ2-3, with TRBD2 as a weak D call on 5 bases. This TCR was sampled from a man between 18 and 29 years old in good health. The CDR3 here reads CASSDGGVTDTQYF. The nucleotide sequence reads TGTGCCAGCAGTGATGGAGGAGTCACAGATACGCAGTATTTT.